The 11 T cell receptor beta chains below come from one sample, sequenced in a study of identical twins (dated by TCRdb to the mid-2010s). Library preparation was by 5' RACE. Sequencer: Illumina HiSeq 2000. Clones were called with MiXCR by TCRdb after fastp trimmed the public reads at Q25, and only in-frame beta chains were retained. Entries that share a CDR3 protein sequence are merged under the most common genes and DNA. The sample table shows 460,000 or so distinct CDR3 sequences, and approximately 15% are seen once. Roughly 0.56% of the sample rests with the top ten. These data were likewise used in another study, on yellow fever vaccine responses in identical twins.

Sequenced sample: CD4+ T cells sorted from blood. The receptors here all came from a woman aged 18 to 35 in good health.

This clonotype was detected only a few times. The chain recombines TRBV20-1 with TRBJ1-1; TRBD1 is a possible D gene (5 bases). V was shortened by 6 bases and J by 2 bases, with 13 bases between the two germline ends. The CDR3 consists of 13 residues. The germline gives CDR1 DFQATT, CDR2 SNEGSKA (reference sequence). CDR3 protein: CSARKDSNTEAFF. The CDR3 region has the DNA TGCAGTGCCAGAAAAGACAGCAACACTGAAGCTTTCTTT.

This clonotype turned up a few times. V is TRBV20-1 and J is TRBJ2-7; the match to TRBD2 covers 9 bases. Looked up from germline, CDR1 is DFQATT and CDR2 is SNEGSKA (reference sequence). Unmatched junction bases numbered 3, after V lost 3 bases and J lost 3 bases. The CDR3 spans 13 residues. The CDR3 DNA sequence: TGCAGTGCTAGGCGAGCGGGGGGCTACGAGCAGTACTTC. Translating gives CSARRAGGYEQYF.

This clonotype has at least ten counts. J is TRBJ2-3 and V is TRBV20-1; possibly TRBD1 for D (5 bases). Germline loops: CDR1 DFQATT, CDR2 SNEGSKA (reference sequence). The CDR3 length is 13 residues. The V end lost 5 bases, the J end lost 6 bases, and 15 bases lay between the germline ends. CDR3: CSAPRGGMDTQYF. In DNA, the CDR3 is TGCAGTGCTCCAAGGGGTGGGATGGATACGCAGTATTTT.

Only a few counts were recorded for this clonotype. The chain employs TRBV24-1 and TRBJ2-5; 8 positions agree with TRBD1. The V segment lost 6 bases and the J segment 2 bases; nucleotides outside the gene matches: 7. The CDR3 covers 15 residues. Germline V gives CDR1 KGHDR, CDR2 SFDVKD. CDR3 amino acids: CATSQGTGRQETQYF. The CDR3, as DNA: TGTGCCACCAGTCAGGGGACAGGTCGACAAGAGACCCAGTACTTC.

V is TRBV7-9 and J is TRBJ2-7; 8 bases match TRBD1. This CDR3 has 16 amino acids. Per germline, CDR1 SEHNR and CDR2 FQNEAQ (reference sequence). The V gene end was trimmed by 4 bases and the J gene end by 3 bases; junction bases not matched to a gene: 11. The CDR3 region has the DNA TGTGCCAGCAGCTCCCTGTCGGGCAGGGGGCGCTACGAGCAGTACTTC. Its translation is CASSSLSGRGRYEQYF.

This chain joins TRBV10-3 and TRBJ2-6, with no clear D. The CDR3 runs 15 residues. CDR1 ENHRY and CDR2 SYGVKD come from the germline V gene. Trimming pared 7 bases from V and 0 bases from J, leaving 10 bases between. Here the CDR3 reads CAITRESSGANVLTF. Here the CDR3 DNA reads TGTGCCATCACAAGGGAAAGCTCTGGGGCCAACGTCCTGACTTTC.

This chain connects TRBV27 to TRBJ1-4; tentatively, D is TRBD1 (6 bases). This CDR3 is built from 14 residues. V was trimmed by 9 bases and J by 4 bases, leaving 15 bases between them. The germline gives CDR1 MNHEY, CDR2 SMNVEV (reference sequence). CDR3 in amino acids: CASGIGGHNEKLFF. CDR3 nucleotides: TGTGCCAGTGGGATAGGGGGGCATAATGAAAAACTGTTTTTT.

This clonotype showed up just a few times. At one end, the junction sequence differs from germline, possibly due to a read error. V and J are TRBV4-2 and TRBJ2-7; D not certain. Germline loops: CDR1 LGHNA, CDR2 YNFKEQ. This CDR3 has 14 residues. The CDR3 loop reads CPSSPLGQAYEQYF. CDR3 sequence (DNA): TGTCCCAGCAGCCCCTTGGGCCAGGCCTACGAGCAGTACTTC.

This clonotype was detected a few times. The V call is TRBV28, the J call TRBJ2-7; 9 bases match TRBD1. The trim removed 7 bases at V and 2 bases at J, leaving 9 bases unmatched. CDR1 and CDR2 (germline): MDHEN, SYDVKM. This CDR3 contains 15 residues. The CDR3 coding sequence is TGTGCCAGCACCTTGCCCGGGACAGGGACCTACGAGCAGTACTTC. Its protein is CASTLPGTGTYEQYF.

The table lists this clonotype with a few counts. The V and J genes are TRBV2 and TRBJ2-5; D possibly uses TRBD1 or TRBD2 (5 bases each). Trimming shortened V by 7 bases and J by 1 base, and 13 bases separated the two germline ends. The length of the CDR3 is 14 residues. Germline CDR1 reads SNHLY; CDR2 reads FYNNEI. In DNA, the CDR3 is TGTGCCAGCAATTACGTGGGGGTCCAAGAGACCCAGTACTTC. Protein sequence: CASNYVGVQETQYF.

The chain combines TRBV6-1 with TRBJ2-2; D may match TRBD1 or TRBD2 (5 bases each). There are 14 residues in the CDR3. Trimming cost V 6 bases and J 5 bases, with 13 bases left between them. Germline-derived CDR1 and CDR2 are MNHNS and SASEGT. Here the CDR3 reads CASRRDPGTGELFF. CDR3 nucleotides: TGTGCCAGCAGGAGGGACCCAGGGACCGGGGAGCTGTTTTTT.